The TCR beta chain under discussion was sequenced for a study of regulatory T cells in long-lasting Graves disease. Time point of the sample: newly diagnosed GD, antithyroid drugs for less than 3 months. From PBMCs, RNA was extracted and then used to make the TCR library. This clonotype was seen at least ten times. Both iRepertoire HTBI primers and Arm-PCR of CDR3 regions were used to build the TCR beta libraries. One entry per CDR3 protein results from TCRdb running MiXCR on the multiplex PCR reads. The sample records some 330,000 distinct CDR3 sequences, 10% to 15% being singletons. These data were also filed under a second study, of T cells in Graves' hyperthyroidism and ophthalmopathy.

Sequenced material: peripheral blood mononuclear cells (PBMCs), taken at new diagnosis, from a patient treated with antithyroid drugs. The source is a woman between 18 and 30 years old with Graves disease.

CDR3 DNA sequence: TGCAGTGCTAGAGCGGCTAGCGGGTCGGAACAAGAGACCCAGTACTTC. This codes for CSARAASGSEQETQYF. J is TRBJ2-5 and V is TRBV20-1, with 8 bases that match TRBD2. The ends lost 1 base at V and 2 bases at J; junction bases unmatched: 9. This CDR3 contains 16 residues. Germline assignment: CDR1 DFQATT and CDR2 SNEGSKA (reference sequence).